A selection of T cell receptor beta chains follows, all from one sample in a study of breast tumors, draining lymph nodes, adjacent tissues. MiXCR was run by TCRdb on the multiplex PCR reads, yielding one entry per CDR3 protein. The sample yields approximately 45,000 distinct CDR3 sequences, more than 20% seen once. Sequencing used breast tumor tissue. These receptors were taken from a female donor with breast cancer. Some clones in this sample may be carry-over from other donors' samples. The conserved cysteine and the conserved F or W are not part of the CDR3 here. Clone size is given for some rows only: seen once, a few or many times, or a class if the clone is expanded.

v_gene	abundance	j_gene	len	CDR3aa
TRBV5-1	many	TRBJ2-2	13	ASSPGLAAKGELF
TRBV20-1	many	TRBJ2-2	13	SARKGTSVGEELF
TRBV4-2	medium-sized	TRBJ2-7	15	ASSQGGIAGDVYEQY
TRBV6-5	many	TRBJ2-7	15	ASSRSPSRRGAYEQY
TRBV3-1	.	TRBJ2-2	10	ASSQVTGELF
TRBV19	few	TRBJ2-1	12	ASSISGGMNEQF
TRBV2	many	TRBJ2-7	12	ASSHESNTYEQY
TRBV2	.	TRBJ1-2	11	ASRETGAGGYT
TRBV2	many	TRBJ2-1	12	ASSESKSWDEQF
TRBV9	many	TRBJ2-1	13	ASSVGSAYNNEQF
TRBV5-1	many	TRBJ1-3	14	ASSLGDNNSGNTIY
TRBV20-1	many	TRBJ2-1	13	SARPLVRLGIEQF
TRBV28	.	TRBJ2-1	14	ASSLSLTGTLNEQF
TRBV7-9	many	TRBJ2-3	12	ASSPRVGSDTQY
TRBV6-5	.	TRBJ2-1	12	ASSSPRFTNEQF
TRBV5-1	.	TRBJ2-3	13	ASSIGGAGSDTQY
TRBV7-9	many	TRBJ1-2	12	ASSPLQGHYGYT
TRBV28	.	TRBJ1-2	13	ASNTPRGGAYGYT
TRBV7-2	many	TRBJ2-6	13	ASSPDRAGANVLT
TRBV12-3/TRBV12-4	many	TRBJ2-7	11	ASSLAPYLEQY
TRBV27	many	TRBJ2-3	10	ASRTGLDTQY
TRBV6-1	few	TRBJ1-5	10	ASSDLRGPQH
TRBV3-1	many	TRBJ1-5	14	ASSQGSGTGNQPQH
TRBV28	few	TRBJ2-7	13	ASTFRGAVVREQY
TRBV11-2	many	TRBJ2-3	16	ASSSPLVPGIELDTQY
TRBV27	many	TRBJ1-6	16	ASSLSITHSSYNSPLH
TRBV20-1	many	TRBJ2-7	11	SARGFDSYEQY
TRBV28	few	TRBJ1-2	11	ASSPPQGSGYT
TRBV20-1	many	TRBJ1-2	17	SARLPAGTGQRINYGYT
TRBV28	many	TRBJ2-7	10	ASSPGAYEQY
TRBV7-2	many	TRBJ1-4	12	ASSLGGNREKLF
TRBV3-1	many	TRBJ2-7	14	ASSQEGQQWGYEQY
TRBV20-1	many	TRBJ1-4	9	SGSTNEKLF
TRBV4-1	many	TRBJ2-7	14	ASSQALRSEAYEQY
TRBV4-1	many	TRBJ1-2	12	ASSQPLGPGGYT
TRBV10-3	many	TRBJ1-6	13	AISERSSGDSPLH
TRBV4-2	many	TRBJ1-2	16	ASSQDAGLSPRGNGYT
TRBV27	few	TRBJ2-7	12	ASSLRTGSYEQY